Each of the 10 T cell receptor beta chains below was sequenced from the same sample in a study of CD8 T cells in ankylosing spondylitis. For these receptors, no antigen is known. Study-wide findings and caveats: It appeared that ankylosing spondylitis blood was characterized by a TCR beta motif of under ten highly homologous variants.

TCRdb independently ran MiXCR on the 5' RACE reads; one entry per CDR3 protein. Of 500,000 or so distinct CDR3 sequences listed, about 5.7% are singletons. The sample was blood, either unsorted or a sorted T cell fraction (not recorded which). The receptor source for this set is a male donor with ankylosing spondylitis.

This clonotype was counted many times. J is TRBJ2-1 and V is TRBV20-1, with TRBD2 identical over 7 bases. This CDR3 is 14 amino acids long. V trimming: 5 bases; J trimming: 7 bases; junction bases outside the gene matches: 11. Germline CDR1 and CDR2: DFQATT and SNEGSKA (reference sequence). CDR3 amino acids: CSAPRAGEANEQFF. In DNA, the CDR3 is TGCAGTGCTCCGAGGGCGGGAGAAGCGAATGAGCAGTTCTTC.

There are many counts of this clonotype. The CDR3 spells CASSYGGRRAPAFF. CDR3 in DNA: TGTGCCAGCAGTTACGGAGGGCGACGGGCCCCTGCTTTCTTT. The chain links TRBV6-5 to TRBJ1-1; D not resolved. Germline V lookup: CDR1 MNHEY, CDR2 SVGAGI. Trimming stripped 2 bases from V and 11 bases from J, with 18 bases between. The CDR3 covers 14 residues.

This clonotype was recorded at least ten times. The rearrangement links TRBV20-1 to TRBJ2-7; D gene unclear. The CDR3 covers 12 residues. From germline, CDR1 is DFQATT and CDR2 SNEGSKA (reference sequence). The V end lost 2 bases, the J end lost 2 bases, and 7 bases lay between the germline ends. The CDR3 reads CSARRDPYEQYF. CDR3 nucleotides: TGCAGTGCTAGAAGGGATCCCTACGAGCAGTACTTC.

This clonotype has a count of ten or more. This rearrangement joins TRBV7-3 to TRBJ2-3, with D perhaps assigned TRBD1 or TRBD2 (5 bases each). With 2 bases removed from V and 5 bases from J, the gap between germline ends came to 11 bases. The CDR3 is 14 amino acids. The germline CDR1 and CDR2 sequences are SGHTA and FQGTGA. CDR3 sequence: CASSLRSRGDTQYF. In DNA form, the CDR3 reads TGTGCCAGCAGCTTACGGTCGAGGGGAGATACGCAGTATTTT.

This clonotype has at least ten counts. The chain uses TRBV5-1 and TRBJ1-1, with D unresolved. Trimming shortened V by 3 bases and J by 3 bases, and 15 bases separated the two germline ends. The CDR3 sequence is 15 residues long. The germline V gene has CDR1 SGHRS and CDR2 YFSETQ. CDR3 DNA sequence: TGCGCCAGCAGCTGGAGGGCAGGTGCGGACACTGAAGCTTTCTTT. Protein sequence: CASSWRAGADTEAFF.

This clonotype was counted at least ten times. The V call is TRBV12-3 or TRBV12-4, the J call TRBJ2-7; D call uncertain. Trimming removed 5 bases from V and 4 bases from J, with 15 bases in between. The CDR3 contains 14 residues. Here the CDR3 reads CASSTHDGVYEQYF. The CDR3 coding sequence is TGTGCCAGCAGTACCCATGACGGCGTTTACGAGCAGTACTTC.

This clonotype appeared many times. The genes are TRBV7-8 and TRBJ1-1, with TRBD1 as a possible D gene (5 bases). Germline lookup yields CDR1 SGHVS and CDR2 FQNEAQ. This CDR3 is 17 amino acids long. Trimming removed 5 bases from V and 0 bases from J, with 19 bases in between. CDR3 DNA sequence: TGTGCCAGCAGCGTAAATAGACAGACCCTTATGAACACTGAAGCTTTCTTT. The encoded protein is CASSVNRQTLMNTEAFF.

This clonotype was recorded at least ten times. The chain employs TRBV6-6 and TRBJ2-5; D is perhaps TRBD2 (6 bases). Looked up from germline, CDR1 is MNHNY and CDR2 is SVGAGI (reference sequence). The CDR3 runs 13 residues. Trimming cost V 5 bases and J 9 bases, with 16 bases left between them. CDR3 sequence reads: CASSPFNPGAQYF. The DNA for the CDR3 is TGTGCCAGCAGTCCGTTTAACCCGGGGGCCCAGTACTTC.

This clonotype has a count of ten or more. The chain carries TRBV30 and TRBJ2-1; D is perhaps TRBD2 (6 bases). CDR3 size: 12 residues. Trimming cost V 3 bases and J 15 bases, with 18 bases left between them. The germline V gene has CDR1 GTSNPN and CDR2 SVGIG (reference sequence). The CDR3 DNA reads TGTGCCTGGAGATATAAGGGAGGCCCACGGTTCTTC. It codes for CAWRYKGGPRFF.

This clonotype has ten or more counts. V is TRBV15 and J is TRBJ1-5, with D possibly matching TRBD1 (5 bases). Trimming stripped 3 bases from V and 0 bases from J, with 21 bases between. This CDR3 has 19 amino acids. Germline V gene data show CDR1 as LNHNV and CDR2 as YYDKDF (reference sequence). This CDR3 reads CATSSISNRDRYSNQPQHF. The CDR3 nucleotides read TGTGCCACCAGCAGTATAAGTAACCGGGACCGGTATAGCAATCAGCCCCAGCATTTT.